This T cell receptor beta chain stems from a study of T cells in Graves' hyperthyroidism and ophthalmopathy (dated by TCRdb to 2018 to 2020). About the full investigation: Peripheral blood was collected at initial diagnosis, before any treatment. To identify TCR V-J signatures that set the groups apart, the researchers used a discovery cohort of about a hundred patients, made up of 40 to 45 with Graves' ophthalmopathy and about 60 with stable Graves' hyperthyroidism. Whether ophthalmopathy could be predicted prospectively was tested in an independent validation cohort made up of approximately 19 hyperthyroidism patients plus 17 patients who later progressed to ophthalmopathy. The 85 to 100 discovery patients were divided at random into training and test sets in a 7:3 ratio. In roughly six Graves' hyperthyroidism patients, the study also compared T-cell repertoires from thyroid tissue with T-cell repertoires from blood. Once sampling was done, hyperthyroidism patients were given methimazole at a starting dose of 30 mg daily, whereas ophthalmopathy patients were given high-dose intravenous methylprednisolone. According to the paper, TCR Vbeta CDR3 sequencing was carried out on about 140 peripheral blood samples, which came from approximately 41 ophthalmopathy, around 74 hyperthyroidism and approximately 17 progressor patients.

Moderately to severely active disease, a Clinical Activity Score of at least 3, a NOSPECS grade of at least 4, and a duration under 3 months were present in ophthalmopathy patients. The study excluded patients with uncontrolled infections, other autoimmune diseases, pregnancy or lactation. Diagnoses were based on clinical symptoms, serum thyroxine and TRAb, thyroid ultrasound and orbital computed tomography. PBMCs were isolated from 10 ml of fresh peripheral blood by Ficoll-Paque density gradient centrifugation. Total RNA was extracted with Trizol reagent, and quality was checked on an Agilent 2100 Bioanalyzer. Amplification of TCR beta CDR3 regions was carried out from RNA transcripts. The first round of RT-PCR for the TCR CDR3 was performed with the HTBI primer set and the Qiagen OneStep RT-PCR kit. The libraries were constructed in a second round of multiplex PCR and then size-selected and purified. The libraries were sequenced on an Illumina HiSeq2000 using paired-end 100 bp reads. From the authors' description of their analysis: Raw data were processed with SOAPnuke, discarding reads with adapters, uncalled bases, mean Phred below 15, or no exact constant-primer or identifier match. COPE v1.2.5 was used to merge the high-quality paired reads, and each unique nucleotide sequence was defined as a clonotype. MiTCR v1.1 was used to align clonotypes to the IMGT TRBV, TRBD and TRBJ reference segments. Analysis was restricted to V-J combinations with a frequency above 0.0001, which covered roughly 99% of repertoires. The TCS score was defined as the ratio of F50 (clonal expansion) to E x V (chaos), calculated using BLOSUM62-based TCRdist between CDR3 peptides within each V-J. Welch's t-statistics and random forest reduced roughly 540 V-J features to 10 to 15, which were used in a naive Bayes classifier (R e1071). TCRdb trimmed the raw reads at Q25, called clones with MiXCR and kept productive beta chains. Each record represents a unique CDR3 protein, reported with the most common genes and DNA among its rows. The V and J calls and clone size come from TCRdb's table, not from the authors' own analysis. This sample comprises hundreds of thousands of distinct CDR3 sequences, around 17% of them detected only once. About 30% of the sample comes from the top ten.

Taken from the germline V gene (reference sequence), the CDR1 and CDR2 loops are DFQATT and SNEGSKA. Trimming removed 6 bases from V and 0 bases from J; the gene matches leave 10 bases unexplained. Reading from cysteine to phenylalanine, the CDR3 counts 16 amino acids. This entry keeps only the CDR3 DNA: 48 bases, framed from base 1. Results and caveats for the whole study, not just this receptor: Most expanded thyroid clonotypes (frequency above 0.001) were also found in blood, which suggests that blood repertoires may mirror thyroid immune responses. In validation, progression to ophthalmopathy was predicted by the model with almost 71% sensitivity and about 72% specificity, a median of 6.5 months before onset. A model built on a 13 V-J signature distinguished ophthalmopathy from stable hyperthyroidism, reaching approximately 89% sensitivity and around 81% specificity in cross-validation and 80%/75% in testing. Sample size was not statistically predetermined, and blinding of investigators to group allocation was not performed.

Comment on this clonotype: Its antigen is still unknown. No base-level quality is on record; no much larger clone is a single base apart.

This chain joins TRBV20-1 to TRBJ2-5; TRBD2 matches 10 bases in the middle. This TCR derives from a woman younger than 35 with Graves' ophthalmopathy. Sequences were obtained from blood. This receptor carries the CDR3 CSAQRASGRNQETQYF. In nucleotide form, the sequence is TGCAGTGCCCAGAGGGCTAGCGGGAGAAACCAAGAGACCCAGTACTTC.